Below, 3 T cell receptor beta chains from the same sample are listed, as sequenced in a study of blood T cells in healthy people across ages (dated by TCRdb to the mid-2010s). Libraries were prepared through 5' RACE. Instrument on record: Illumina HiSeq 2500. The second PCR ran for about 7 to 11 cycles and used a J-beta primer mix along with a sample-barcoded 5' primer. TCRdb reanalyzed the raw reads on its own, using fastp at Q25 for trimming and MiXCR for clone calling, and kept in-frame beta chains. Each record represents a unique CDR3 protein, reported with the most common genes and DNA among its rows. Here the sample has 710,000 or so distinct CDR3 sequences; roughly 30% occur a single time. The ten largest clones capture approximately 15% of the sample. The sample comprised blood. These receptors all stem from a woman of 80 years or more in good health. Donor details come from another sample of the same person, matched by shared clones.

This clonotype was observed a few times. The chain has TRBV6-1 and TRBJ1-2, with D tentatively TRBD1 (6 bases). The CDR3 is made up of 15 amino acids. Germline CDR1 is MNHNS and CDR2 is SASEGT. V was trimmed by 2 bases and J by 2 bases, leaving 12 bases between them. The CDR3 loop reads CASSEIGQGNYGYTF. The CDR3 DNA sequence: TGTGCCAGCAGTGAAATTGGGCAGGGGAACTATGGCTACACCTTC.

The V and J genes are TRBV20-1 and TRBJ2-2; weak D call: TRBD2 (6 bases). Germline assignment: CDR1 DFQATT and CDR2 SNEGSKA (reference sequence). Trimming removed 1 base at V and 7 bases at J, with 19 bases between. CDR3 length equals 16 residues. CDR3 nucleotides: TGCAGTGCTAGAGTTGGGCGGGGCCGGAGGGACGGGGAGCTGTTTTTT. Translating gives CSARVGRGRRDGELFF.

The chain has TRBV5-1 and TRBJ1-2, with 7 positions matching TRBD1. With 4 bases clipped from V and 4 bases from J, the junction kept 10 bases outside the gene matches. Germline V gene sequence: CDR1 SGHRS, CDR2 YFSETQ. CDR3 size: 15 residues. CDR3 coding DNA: TGCGCCAGCAGCCCCACCTCAACAGGGGTCTATGGCTACACCTTC. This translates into CASSPTSTGVYGYTF.